Reported below is one TCR beta chain. Its specific antigen is unknown. No quality values exist for individual bases; no much larger clone is one base distant. The time point label of this sample denotes: about 28 days (+/-7) after the second vaccine dose. AZD1222 recipients whose second dose came at about 4 weeks and those whose second dose came at about 12 weeks were combined into one group, since spike-specific TCR depth and breadth did not differ between the two schedules. The vaccinee samples were drawn from two UK trials, COV001 and COV002, one of which was a single-blind randomized controlled phase 2/3 trial testing AZD1222 (ChAdOx1 nCoV-19) in healthy adults. For TCRbeta chain sequencing, PBMC samples from trial participants were taken at day 0 and at day 28 after the second dose. Trimming takes 0 bases off V and 6 bases off J; junction bases not matched to a gene: 1. There are 14 amino acids in the CDR3, from cysteine to phenylalanine inclusive. CDR3 DNA is the only sequence kept; it has 42 bases, read in frame from the first base. Reading the germline V gene (reference sequence) gives CDR1 SGHNT and CDR2 YYREEE.

The sample originates from a study of T cell responses to AZD1222 COVID-19 vaccine (dated by TCRdb to the early 2020s). Looking at the study overall: A total of approximately 240 trial participants underwent TCR sequencing, of whom about 200 had received two doses of AZD1222 and some 26 had received two doses of the MenACWY control vaccine. Trial participants were enrolled by age into 18-55, 56-69 and 70-plus year subgroups, with around 140, 26 and 57 TCR-sequenced participants respectively.

The CDR3 regions of human TCRbeta chains were analyzed by immunosequencing. Under the source paper's analysis protocol: TCRs in the repertoires were matched against a reference library of SARS-CoV-2-specific TCRs that had been generated with the MIRA antigen-specificity platform. Breadth meant the fraction of unique TCRs that were SARS-CoV-2-associated, whereas depth meant the fraction of total T cells that were SARS-CoV-2-associated. Each spike-specific TCR was assigned to its reactive spike region and to a CD4 or CD8 class using the MIRA data. Log10-transformed breadth and depth values were compared by one-way ANOVA with Sidak's multiple comparisons tests. Drawn from immuneACCESS, this table holds only the in-frame rearrangements with V and J called that TCRdb kept. Clones are partly lost; checked studies trace under half to an unresolved V gene and leave the rest unexplained. Clone size and V and J calls were adopted from that table, with D and trimming inferred from the DNA. Within this sample are approximately 84,000 clones, with 83% of them counted one time only. The ten largest clones add up to 1.3% of the sample.

Here is what the overall study found, with its caveats: Nearly half of unique spike-specific TCRs reportedly recognized epitopes outside regions mutated in the B.1.351 and B.1.1.7 variants. Conclusions about previously exposed vaccinees are limited because only six or seven AZD1222 recipients were SARS-CoV-2 seropositive at baseline. In the small 56-69-year group, the increase in depth fell short of significance, most likely because of low power. Participants were mostly white British, with more females than males. The authors suggested clonal diversity may have been underestimated. A significant rise in spike-specific TCR breadth and depth was observed after two AZD1222 doses relative to day 0 and relative to MenACWY recipients. Vaccine-associated CD4 TCRs spanned the whole spike protein, with dominant responses in regions 160-218 and 743-854. No day 14 peak-response samples were available, so repertoires were characterized only after the peak T cell response.

This clonotype was sampled from an adult who received the AZD1222 COVID-19 vaccine. The sample was peripheral blood, taken 28 days after the second AZD1222 dose. The chain is made from TRBV5-4 and TRBJ2-2; TRBD1 lines up with 8 middle nucleotides. The DNA is TGTGCCAGCAGCTTGGCCAGGGGGCCCGGGGAGCTGTTTTTT. Translated, this is CASSLARGPGELFF.